The 5 T cell receptor beta chains listed next were all sequenced from one sample in a study of human T cells and chemical hapten exposure. MiXCR, run by TCRdb on the RACE reads, gives a single entry per CDR3 protein. The sample consists of fewer than 95,000 distinct CDR3 sequences, more than 9.5% of them appearing once. Time point indicated: patch test 2, 6 weeks after DPC sensitization. Treatment noted: therapeutic diphenylcyclopropenone sensitization with weekly scalp DPC. The sample was whole blood, taken in connection with sensitization to the hapten diphenylcyclopropenone (DPC). The receptors originated from a middle-aged man with alopecia areata. Some clones in this sample may be carry-over from other donors' samples.

In its sample, this clonotype was seen a few times. V usage is TRBV5-5 and J usage is TRBJ2-5; TRBD2 matches 14 bases. V was clipped by 0 bases and J by 4 bases; unmatched bases: 14. Germline V lookup: CDR1 SGHKS, CDR2 YYEKEE (reference sequence). This CDR3 comprises 20 residues. CDR3 sequence reads: CASSLADRGLAGATVETQYF. The CDR3 region has the DNA TGTGCCAGCAGCTTGGCCGACAGGGGACTAGCGGGAGCCACGGTAGAGACCCAGTACTTC.

The chain is built from TRBV9 and TRBJ2-4; TRBD2 matches at 12 bases. CDR1 SGDLS and CDR2 YYNGEE come from the germline V gene. The CDR3 has 16 residues. After removal of 6 bases from V and 9 bases from J, the junction contained 13 bases not matched to a gene. The CDR3 protein is CASNLAGGPRGGIQYF. The CDR3 region has the DNA TGTGCCAGCAACCTAGCGGGAGGGCCGAGGGGGGGCATTCAGTACTTC. Based on the CDR3 plus reference TRBV9 and TRBJ2-4, the full variable domain is DSGVTQTPKHLITATGQRVTLRCSPRSGDLSVYWYQQSLDQGLQFLIQYYNGEERAKGNILERFSAQQFPDLHSELNLSSLELGDSALYFCASNLAGGPRGGIQYFGAGTRLSVL.

This clonotype was seen only a few times. This sequence joins TRBV19 and TRBJ2-7, with 8 bases that match TRBD2. The CDR3 has 15 amino acids. J gave up 0 bases and V 6 bases, and 7 bases lay outside the gene matches. CDR1 and CDR2 from the germline V gene are LNHDA and SQIVND (reference sequence). CDR3 amino acids: CASRDPGGNSYEQYF. CDR3 coding DNA: TGTGCCAGTAGAGATCCGGGGGGGAACTCCTACGAGCAGTACTTC.

A few counts support this clonotype. V and J are TRBV6-5 and TRBJ1-4, with D hard to call. This CDR3 comprises 13 residues. V was pared by 7 bases and J by 3 bases, with 9 bases between. Looked up from germline, CDR1 is MNHEY and CDR2 is SVGAGI. The CDR3 spells CASTGRPNEKLFF. CDR3 nucleotides: TGTGCCAGCACGGGAAGGCCTAATGAAAAACTGTTTTTT.

This chain links TRBV27 with TRBJ1-5, with TRBD1 as a possible D gene (5 bases). The CDR3 totals 14 residues. Between the trimmed V and J ends, which lost 2 bases and 3 bases, there was a span of 8 bases. CDR1 MNHEY and CDR2 SMNVEV come from the germline V gene (reference sequence). The CDR3 DNA reads as TGTGCCAGCAGTTTAAACAGGTCCAATCAGCCCCAGCATTTT. It codes for CASSLNRSNQPQHF.